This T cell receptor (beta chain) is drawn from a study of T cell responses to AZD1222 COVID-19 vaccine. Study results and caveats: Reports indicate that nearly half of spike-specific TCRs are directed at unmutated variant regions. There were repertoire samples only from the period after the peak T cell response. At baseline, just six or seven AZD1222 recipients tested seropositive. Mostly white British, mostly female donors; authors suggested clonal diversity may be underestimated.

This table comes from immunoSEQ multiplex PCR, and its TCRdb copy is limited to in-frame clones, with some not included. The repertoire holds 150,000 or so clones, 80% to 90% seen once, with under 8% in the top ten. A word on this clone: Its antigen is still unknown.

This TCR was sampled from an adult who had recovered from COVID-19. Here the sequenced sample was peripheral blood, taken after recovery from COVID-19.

This CDR3 reads CASSLEGFRGFSVDQPQHF. CDR3 bases: TGTGCCAGCAGCTTAGAAGGTTTCAGAGGGTTCAGTGTAGATCAGCCCCAGCATTTT. The gene calls are TRBV7-2 and TRBJ1-5; no clear D. Trimming pared 1 base from V and 5 bases from J, leaving 24 bases between. CDR1 is SGHTA, CDR2 FQGNSA, per germline. The CDR3 is made up of 19 amino acids.